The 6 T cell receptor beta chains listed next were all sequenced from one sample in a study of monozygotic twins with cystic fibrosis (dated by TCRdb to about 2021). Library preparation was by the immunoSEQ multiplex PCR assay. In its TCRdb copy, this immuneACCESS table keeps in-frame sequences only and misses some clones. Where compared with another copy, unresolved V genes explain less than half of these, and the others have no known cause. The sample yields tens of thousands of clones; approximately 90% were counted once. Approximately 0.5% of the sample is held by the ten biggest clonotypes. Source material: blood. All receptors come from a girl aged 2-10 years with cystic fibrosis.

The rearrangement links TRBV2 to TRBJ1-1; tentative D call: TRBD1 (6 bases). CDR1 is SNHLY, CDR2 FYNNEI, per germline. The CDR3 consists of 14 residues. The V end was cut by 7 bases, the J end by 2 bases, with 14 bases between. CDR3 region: CASTQAGGNTEAFF. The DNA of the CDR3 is TGTGCCAGCACTCAGGCCGGGGGCAACACTGAAGCTTTCTTT.

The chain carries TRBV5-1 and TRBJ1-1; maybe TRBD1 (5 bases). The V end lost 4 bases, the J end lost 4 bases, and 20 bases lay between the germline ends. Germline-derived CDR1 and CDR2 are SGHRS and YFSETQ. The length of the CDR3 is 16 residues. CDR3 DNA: TGCGCCAGCAGCGAACCCGCCGGGGCAGGGTTCACTGAAGCTTTCTTT. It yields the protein CASSEPAGAGFTEAFF.

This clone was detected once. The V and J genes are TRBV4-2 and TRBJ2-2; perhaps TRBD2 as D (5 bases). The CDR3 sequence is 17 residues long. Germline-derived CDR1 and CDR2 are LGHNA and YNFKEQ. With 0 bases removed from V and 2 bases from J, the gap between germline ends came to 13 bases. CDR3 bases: TGTGCCAGCAGCCAAGAAGGGTTAGCGCTAAACACCGGGGAGCTGTTTTTT. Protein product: CASSQEGLALNTGELFF.

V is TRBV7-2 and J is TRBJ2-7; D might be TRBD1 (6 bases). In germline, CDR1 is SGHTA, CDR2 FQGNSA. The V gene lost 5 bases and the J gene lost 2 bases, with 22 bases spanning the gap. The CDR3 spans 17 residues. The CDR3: CASSPKKKGGPPYEQYF. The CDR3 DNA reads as TGTGCCAGCAGCCCCAAAAAAAAAGGGGGTCCCCCCTACGAGCAGTACTTC.

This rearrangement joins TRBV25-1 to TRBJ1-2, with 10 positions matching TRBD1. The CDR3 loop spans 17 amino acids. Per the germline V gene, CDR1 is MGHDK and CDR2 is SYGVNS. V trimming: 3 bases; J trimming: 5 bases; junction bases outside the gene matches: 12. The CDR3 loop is CASSDTPATGGVYGYTF. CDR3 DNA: TGTGCCAGCAGTGACACACCGGCGACAGGGGGCGTTTATGGCTACACCTTC.

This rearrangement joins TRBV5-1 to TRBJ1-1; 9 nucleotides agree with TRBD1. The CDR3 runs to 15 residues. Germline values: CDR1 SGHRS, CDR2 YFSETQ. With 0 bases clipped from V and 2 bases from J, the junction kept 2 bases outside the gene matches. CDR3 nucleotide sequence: TGCGCCAGCAGCTTGGCGGGACAGGGAAACACTGAAGCTTTCTTT. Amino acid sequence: CASSLAGQGNTEAFF.